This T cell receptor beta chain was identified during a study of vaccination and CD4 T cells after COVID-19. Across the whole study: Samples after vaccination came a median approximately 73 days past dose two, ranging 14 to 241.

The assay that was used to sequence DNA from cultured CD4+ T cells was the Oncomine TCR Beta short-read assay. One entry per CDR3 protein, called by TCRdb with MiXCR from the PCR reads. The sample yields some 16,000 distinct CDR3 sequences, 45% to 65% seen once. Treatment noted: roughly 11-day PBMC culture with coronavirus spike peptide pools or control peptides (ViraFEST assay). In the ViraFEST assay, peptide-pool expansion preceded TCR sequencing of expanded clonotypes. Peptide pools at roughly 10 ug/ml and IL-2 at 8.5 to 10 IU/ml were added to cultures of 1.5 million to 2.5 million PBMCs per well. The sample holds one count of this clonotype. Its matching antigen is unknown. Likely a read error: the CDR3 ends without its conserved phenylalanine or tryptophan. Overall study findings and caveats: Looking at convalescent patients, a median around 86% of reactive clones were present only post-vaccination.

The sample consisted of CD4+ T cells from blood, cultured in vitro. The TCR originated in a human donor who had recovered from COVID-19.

The CDR3 region is CAISGTVAEAFI. The CDR3 nucleotides read TGTGCCATCAGTGGGACAGTAGCCGAAGCTTTCATT. V and J are TRBV10-3 and TRBJ1-1, with D possibly TRBD1 on 6 matching bases. Germline CDR1 is ENHRY and CDR2 is SYGVKD. Trimming removed 4 bases from V and 8 bases from J, with 11 bases in between. This CDR3 is 12 amino acids long.